Here is one T cell receptor (beta chain) with its context. This clone appeared a few times. Its antigen remains undetermined. Per-nucleotide qualities are absent, and no much larger clonotype sits a single base away. The germline V gene gives CDR1 as KGHSH and CDR2 as LQKENI. For this chain, trimming is 3 bases at the V end and 2 bases at the J end, and the number of junction bases without a gene match is 8. The CDR3 numbers 17 residues from cysteine through phenylalanine. Only the CDR3 portion is preserved as DNA: 51 bases, with reading frame beginning at the first base. Separate from the roughly 650-subject first cohort, the validation cohort of more than 90 subjects was the group to which the donors belonged. These data are taken from a study of cytomegalovirus exposure and HLA in healthy donors (dated by TCRdb to the late 2010s). Context from the whole study: According to a later analysis, one platform produced both the roughly 130 validation repertoires and the roughly 650 repertoires of the first cohort. The study combined high-throughput TCR immunosequencing, statistical association of individual TCRs with disease status, and machine learning to predict cytomegalovirus infection status. The study aimed to test whether cataloging public T cell receptors could reveal signatures of past pathogen exposure. Along with the 666-subject first cohort, a separate validation cohort of over a hundred different subjects was used. What the study reported, not specific to this receptor: Cytomegalovirus status was reported to be diagnosed by the classifier with high specificity and sensitivity in both the original and validation cohorts. In the study, around 160 TCR beta chains were listed as associated with cytomegalovirus. Most TCR sequences were observed very rarely across donors, whereas some public TCRs were present in many individuals. The authors suggested that the approach could potentially be generalized to other disease states and immunological phenotypes. A later analysis found that TCRs clustered in the first cohort also tended to co-occur in the 95 to 150 validation repertoires, with 94% of cluster scores above 0. A later analysis had no HLA typing for the validation cohort, so co-occurrence there was scored across all 130 or so repertoires. In vitro tests confirmed that three of the cytomegalovirus-associated TCR beta chains recognize cytomegalovirus antigens.

Libraries were made using the immunoSEQ multiplex PCR assay. On the authors' methods: A statistical classification framework was developed to diagnose cytomegalovirus status using the catalog of TCR beta chain sequences. Sourced from immuneACCESS, this table was stored by TCRdb with only in-frame sequences that have V and J called. A share of the clones is absent; for the studies checked, an unresolved V gene accounts for under half, and the remainder has no known explanation. The V and J calls and the clone size are those of that table, but D and trimming were determined from the DNA. Counted in this sample were 150,000 to 170,000 clones; approximately 86% of them appeared once. The ten largest account for less than 2.5% of the sample.

The sample was PBMCs. The TCR originated in a human donor in good health. Rearrangement joined TRBV18 to TRBJ2-3; 10 central bases correspond to TRBD2. The CDR3 protein sequence reads: CASSPLVAGGLTDTQYF. The DNA reads TGTGCCAGCTCACCTCTAGTAGCGGGGGGCCTCACAGATACGCAGTATTTT.